The 21 T cell receptor beta chains given below trace back to one sample, sequenced in a study of T-cell reconstitution after alpha-beta-depleted transplantation in children. Construction of the TCRbeta library involved unique molecular identifiers. TCRdb fed the PCR reads into MiXCR, producing one record per CDR3 protein. Counted here are about 980,000 distinct CDR3 sequences, 25% to 30% occurring once; the ten biggest clones make up more than 25%. Sequencing was performed on PBMCs, mostly from graft donor cells, taken 360 days after TCRalphabeta/CD19-depleted stem cell transplant. The origin of the receptors is a boy under two years old who had a stem cell transplant for SCID, so the T cells may come from the graft donor.

This clonotype has more than one count but fewer than ten. The chain couples TRBV15 to TRBJ1-2; D uncertain. Trimming removed 1 base from V and 0 bases from J, with 9 bases in between. Germline loops: CDR1 LNHNV, CDR2 YYDKDF (reference sequence). The CDR3 loop spans 15 amino acids. CDR3 sequence reads: CATSRARAPNYGYTF. In nucleotides, the CDR3 is TGTGCCACCAGCAGAGCAAGGGCTCCTAACTATGGCTACACCTTC.

Many counts were recorded for this clonotype. A junction boundary mismatches the germline segment, possibly from a read error. The chain uses TRBV12-3 or TRBV12-4 and TRBJ2-3, with no clear D. The CDR3 contains 11 residues. In nucleotides, the CDR3 is TGTGCCAGCAGCTTAGCTGGTACGCAGTATTTT. This encodes CASSLAGTQYF.

V gene TRBV6-5 combines with J gene TRBJ2-5, with TRBD1 matching over 8 bases. The CDR3 is 13 residues long. Trimming took 7 bases from V and 5 from J; bases not matched to a gene: 6. Germline loops: CDR1 MNHEY, CDR2 SVGAGI. CDR3 nucleotides: TGTGCCAGCACCCAGGACAGGGTTGAGACCCAGTACTTC. It codes for CASTQDRVETQYF.

The rearrangement links TRBV3-1 to TRBJ2-1, with TRBD2 matching over 9 bases. J gave up 3 bases and V 4 bases, and 10 bases lay outside the gene matches. Germline-derived CDR1 and CDR2 are LGHDT and YNNKEL (reference sequence). The CDR3 loop spans 17 amino acids. CDR3 region: CASSRKRLRGGYNEQFF. CDR3 bases: TGTGCCAGCAGCCGAAAGAGATTGCGGGGGGGCTACAATGAGCAGTTCTTC.

The chain couples TRBV6-2 or TRBV6-3 to TRBJ2-4; 8 positions match TRBD2. The ends lost 6 bases at V and 0 bases at J; junction bases unmatched: 4. The germline gives CDR1 MNHEY, CDR2 SVGEGT. The CDR3 has 15 amino acids. CDR3 DNA: TGTGCCAGCAGCCAAGCGGGGGAAGCCAAAAACATTCAGTACTTC. Encoded protein: CASSQAGEAKNIQYF.

The V gene is TRBV28, the J gene TRBJ2-7, with a weak D call TRBD2 (6 bases). V was shortened by 3 bases and J by 2 bases, with 20 bases between the two germline ends. CDR1 and CDR2 (germline): MDHEN, SYDVKM. The CDR3 sequence is 17 residues long. CDR3 amino acids: CASSFGRRGKTTYEQYF. CDR3 sequence (DNA): TGTGCCAGCAGTTTTGGAAGGCGGGGTAAAACCACCTACGAGCAGTACTTC.

For the CDR3, the DNA is TGTGCCATCAGCCCCTCGGCGGCTAATTCACCCCTCCACTTT. It yields the protein CAISPSAANSPLHF. The V call is TRBV10-3, the J call TRBJ1-6, with no clear D. The CDR3 covers 14 residues. Per the germline V gene, CDR1 is ENHRY and CDR2 is SYGVKD. V was trimmed by 6 bases and J by 6 bases, leaving 12 bases between them.

This clonotype was seen a few times. The chain has TRBV18 and TRBJ2-1; 12 bases line up with TRBD2. The CDR3 contains 16 residues. The V gene's germline CDR1 is KGHSH and CDR2 LQKENI. V dropped 5 bases and J dropped 7; count of bases not matched to a gene: 9. The DNA of the CDR3 is TGTGCCAGCTCAGCCTCTAGCGGGGGGGTCCTGAATGAGCAGTTCTTC. Translated: CASSASSGGVLNEQFF.

This clonotype was recorded a few times. Written as DNA, the CDR3 is TGCGCCAGCACACTCGTGGATACGCAGTATTTT. This translates into CASTLVDTQYF. The V call is TRBV5-1, the J call TRBJ2-3; unclear D gene. The CDR3 sequence is 11 residues long. Germline loops: CDR1 SGHRS, CDR2 YFSETQ. Between the trimmed V and J ends, which lost 6 bases and 6 bases, there was a span of 8 bases.

This clonotype was seen only a few times. V usage is TRBV20-1 and J usage is TRBJ1-1; no definite D call. The CDR3 runs to 14 residues. Trimming shortened V by 3 bases and J by 0 bases, and 11 bases separated the two germline ends. Germline CDR1 is DFQATT and CDR2 is SNEGSKA (reference sequence). CDR3: CSASSGGMNTEAFF. The CDR3 bases are TGCAGTGCTAGTTCGGGCGGGATGAACACTGAAGCTTTCTTT.

This clonotype was recorded a few times. The chain employs TRBV24-1 and TRBJ2-2, with no clear D. V shed 7 bases and J shed 7 bases, with 9 bases lying between them. This CDR3 contains 12 residues. Germline loops: CDR1 KGHDR, CDR2 SFDVKD. CDR3 region: CATRGFGGELFF. The DNA of the CDR3 is TGTGCCACCAGGGGATTCGGCGGGGAGCTGTTTTTT.

The rearrangement links TRBV7-8 to TRBJ2-5, with D perhaps matching TRBD1 (6 bases). Trimming took off 0 bases at V and 3 bases at J, with 11 bases between the two ends. Germline V gene sequence: CDR1 SGHVS, CDR2 FQNEAQ. This CDR3 is 15 amino acids long. CDR3: CASSLAVTGEETQYF. CDR3 nucleotide sequence: TGTGCCAGCAGCTTAGCCGTGACAGGTGAAGAGACCCAGTACTTC.

The chain uses TRBV7-9 and TRBJ2-3; no definite D call. This CDR3 is built from 13 residues. Germline assignment: CDR1 SEHNR and CDR2 FQNEAQ (reference sequence). With 0 bases removed from V and 4 bases from J, the gap between germline ends came to 5 bases. Here the CDR3 DNA reads TGTGCCAGCAGCTTAGCGCACGCAGATACGCAGTATTTT. Residues: CASSLAHADTQYF.

The chain couples TRBV6-1 to TRBJ2-1; D gene unclear. CDR1 MNHNS and CDR2 SASEGT come from the germline V gene. The CDR3 runs 15 residues. Trimming left V 1 base short and J 2 bases short, with 9 bases between. CDR3: CASSEVEYTYNEQFF. CDR3 DNA: TGTGCCAGCAGTGAAGTGGAATACACCTACAATGAGCAGTTCTTC.

Turning to this clonotype: Sequence at one end of the junction differs from germline and may be a read error. The V and J genes are TRBV5-1 and TRBJ2-7, with TRBD2 matching over 13 bases. This CDR3 spans 14 amino acids. Germline V gene data show CDR1 as SGHRS and CDR2 as YFSETQ. For the CDR3, the DNA is TGCACCAGCACCACTAGCGGGAGGGGTTACGAGCAGTACTTC. Protein product: CTSTTSGRGYEQYF. The full variable domain, in which reference TRBV5-1 and TRBJ2-7 provide the parts outside the CDR3, is KAGVTQTPRYLIKTRGQQVTLSCSPISGHRSVSWYQQTPGQGLQFLFEYFSETQRNKGNFPGRFSGRQFSNSRSEMNVSTLELGDSALYLCTSTTSGRGYEQYFGPGTRLTVT.

The rearrangement joins TRBV10-3 to TRBJ2-1; tentative D call: TRBD1 (6 bases). This CDR3 is built from 13 residues. In germline, CDR1 is ENHRY, CDR2 SYGVKD. V was pared by 4 bases and J by 6 bases, with 10 bases between. The CDR3: CAISGNRVNEQFF. The CDR3 bases are TGTGCCATCAGTGGGAACAGGGTCAATGAGCAGTTCTTC.

The rearrangement uses TRBV12-3 or TRBV12-4 and TRBJ2-7, with a possible D match to TRBD2 (5 bases). This CDR3 spans 14 amino acids. V lost 8 bases to trimming and J lost 6 bases, with 20 bases between them. The CDR3 region is CASSDGILGSEQYF. CDR3 in DNA: TGTGCCAGCTCAGACGGGATCCTTGGTTCCGAGCAGTACTTC.

The J gene is TRBJ2-5, the V gene TRBV30; TRBD2 agrees at 12 bases. Germline V gene data show CDR1 as GTSNPN and CDR2 as SVGIG (reference sequence). This CDR3 region has 14 residues. V trimming: 8 bases; J trimming: 2 bases; junction bases outside the gene matches: 6. CDR3 coding DNA: TGTGCCGGCAGACTAGCGGGGGCACAAGAGACCCAGTACTTC. It codes for CAGRLAGAQETQYF.

The chain couples TRBV10-2 to TRBJ1-2; D may be TRBD1 (6 bases). Trimming took 6 bases from V and 2 from J, leaving 16 bases between them. Per the germline V gene, CDR1 is WSHSY and CDR2 is SAAADI. This CDR3 spans 15 amino acids. Written as DNA, the CDR3 is TGCGCCAGCAGGGATGGACAGACAAGGAACTATGGCTACACCTTC. It encodes CASRDGQTRNYGYTF.

There are a few counts of this clonotype. This chain uses TRBV18 with TRBJ1-5; TRBD1 agrees at 8 bases. V lost 3 bases to trimming and J lost 3 bases; unmatched junction nucleotides: 4. In germline, CDR1 is KGHSH, CDR2 LQKENI. This CDR3 is built from 15 residues. The CDR3 here is CASSPKGQDNQPQHF. The CDR3 bases are TGTGCCAGCTCACCCAAGGGACAGGACAATCAGCCCCAGCATTTT.

The chain has TRBV18 and TRBJ1-1; weak D call: TRBD1 (5 bases). V lost 6 bases and J 4 bases, leaving 12 bases between the germline ends. Per germline, CDR1 KGHSH and CDR2 LQKENI. This CDR3 is 13 amino acids long. The CDR3, as DNA: TGTGCCAGCTCGACTTCCAGGGTCACTGAAGCTTTCTTT. Translating it yields CASSTSRVTEAFF.